This T cell receptor (beta chain) was obtained from a study of blood T cells in healthy people across ages. Whole-study findings and limits: Diversity was higher, and naive CD4+ cells more numerous, in long-lived donors than in aged donors.

This clonotype has more than one count but fewer than ten. Its antigen is as yet unknown. The authors ran a second PCR of about 6 to 12 cycles using a sample-barcoded 5' primer and a J-beta primer mix. TCRdb reanalysed the 5' RACE reads using MiXCR and keeps one entry per CDR3 protein. Among over 600,000 distinct CDR3 sequences listed, around 38% were seen once. This CDR3 comprises 14 residues. Germline-derived CDR1 and CDR2 are SGHTA and FQGNSA. Trimming stripped 5 bases from V and 2 bases from J, with 13 bases between. Sample donors were healthy Caucasian individuals that came from Russia, aged 6 to 90.

The sequence was collected from an elderly man in good health. The specimen was blood. V is TRBV7-2 and J is TRBJ2-7; TRBD1 is a possible D gene (5 bases). CDR3 loop: CASSPRTTTYEQYF. For the CDR3, the DNA is TGTGCCAGCAGCCCCCGGACAACCACCTACGAGCAGTACTTC.